This TCR beta chain originates from a study of cytomegalovirus exposure and HLA in healthy donors (dated by TCRdb to the late 2010s). Turning to the overall study: An earlier analysis of roughly 500 of the donors reported over 250 Gb of sequence data and roughly 120 million unique TCR beta sequences obtained from about 170 million T cells. An early release covering about 600 HLA-typed donors comprised about 310 gigabases of sequencing data and tens of millions of unique TCR sequences. Among the roughly 390 genotyped donors, approximately 81% belonged to the genetic ancestry cluster associated with self-reported Caucasian donors. The aim of the study was to test whether cataloging public T cell receptors could identify signatures of past pathogen exposure. The study profiled the T cell repertoires of under 850 subjects by immunosequencing and related them to cytomegalovirus serostatus. In addition to the first cohort of hundreds of subjects, a separate validation cohort of 120 different subjects was used. To predict cytomegalovirus infection status, the study combined high-throughput TCR immunosequencing, statistical association of individual TCRs with disease status, and machine learning. A later analysis re-examined previously published TCR beta repertoires from 600 to 700 donors and added high-resolution HLA genotyping to investigate patterns of TCR occurrence. Rather than using new phenotypic data, the later analysis identified candidate immune exposures from TCR beta sequences and from how often those sequences occurred across donors. An earlier analysis of some 600 of the donors applied high-throughput TCR beta sequencing to assess whether each TCR beta V gene segment acted as functional or pseudogenic. Donor age, sex, ethnicity and CMV serostatus were collected together with the repertoire data. In a later genetic analysis, genome-wide SNP genotypes for about three fifths of the roughly 670 donors were used, and that subset was treated as a discovery cohort. All discovery cohort repertoires had been generated using a single sequencing platform. HLA typing included class I and class II loci at four-digit resolution. Typing coverage differed by locus: A, B, C, DRB1 and DQB1 were typed in about 629-640 donors, DQA1 in roughly 510, DPA1 in 606, and DPB1 in around 440. About five DR-DQ haplotypes were handled as single units for association and clustering because linkage in the cohort was strong. Among roughly 400 genotyped donors of the cohort, an average of about 240,000 unique TCR beta nucleotide sequences were sequenced per donor, 15% to 20% of them non-productive.

On this clone: Its antigen is unknown. Within one base of it there is no much larger clone, and no base qualities were kept.

The trim is 0 bases for V and 1 base for J, with a gap of 7 bases between the germline ends. The germline V gene encodes CDR1 MDHEN and CDR2 SYDVKM. The CDR3 numbers 14 residues from cysteine through phenylalanine. Only the CDR3 portion is preserved as DNA: 42 bases, with reading frame beginning at the first base. What the study reported, not specific to this receptor: Some IMGT-functional V segments, including TRBV6-2 and TRBV6-3, could not be distinguished by the 87-base-pair reads and were therefore excluded. The only immune exposure information available for the cohort was CMV serostatus. A later genetic analysis associated a missense DCLRE1C variant with V-gene and J-gene trimming of TCR beta chains, and an independent cohort replicated the association. The classifier was reported to diagnose cytomegalovirus status with high specificity and sensitivity in both the original cohort and the validation cohort. Across donors, most TCR sequences were observed very rarely, whereas some public TCRs were present in many individuals. A cluster of highly shared sequence variants was judged likely to be a technical artifact of the sequencing pipeline. A further reported finding was that TCR beta sequences accurately predicted the HLA-A and HLA-B alleles for most subjects in the first cohort. A later genetic analysis reported fewer N-insertions in productive TCRs among donors in an Asian-associated ancestry cluster than the roughly 650-donor mean. The study listed over 150 TCR beta chains as associated with cytomegalovirus. When HLA alleles, especially DR and DQ, strongly co-occurred, TCR associations were difficult to assign to individual alleles. A later analysis reported that several top co-occurrence clusters appeared linked to parvovirus B19, influenza, CMV and Epstein-Barr virus. Broadly in line with IMGT annotations, most TCR beta V segments showed up in productive rearrangements about 87% or about 30% of the time in an earlier analysis of 587 of the donors. Fewer than 20 rarely observed V segments, including chromosome 9 orphons, were excluded from the earlier analysis of several hundred of the donors because counts were too low. This cohort had only TCR beta chains sequenced, and the lack of alpha or paired-chain data limited which features could be detected. In a later analysis, HLA-associated TCR beta chains showed more clonal expansion and lower generation probabilities than non-associated chains that were equally common. In vitro tests confirmed that a few of the cytomegalovirus-associated TCR beta chains recognize cytomegalovirus antigens. According to a later analysis, most CMV-associated TCR beta chains appeared to be HLA-restricted, and the HLA associations seemed to be driven largely by CMV exposure. Roughly uniform sequencing depth across donors was assumed in presence/absence analyses, although this assumption may not hold. In a later analysis, TCR association rates were found to vary across HLA loci, with the most associated TCRs seen for DRB1 alleles and the fewest for HLA-C alleles. The authors suggested that the approach could potentially be extended to other disease states and immunological phenotypes. In a later analysis, 15,000 to 20,000 TCR beta sequences were associated with specific HLA alleles at a false discovery rate of 0.05. Because some donors lacked HLA typing at each locus, the association tests relied only on the typed subset. Linkage disequilibrium might explain the correlated functional status among segregating V segments, but an unknown experimental factor could not be excluded.

The cohort was made up of approximately 670 healthy bone marrow donors. All cohort members were sampled while nominally healthy, although unrecorded immune exposures were likely present. The donor was CMV seropositive and belonged to the group of 250 to 300 seropositive cohort members. A peripheral blood sample was collected from each donor, and TCR beta sequencing was performed on peripheral blood mononuclear cells. Genomic DNA was extracted from the blood cell samples with the Qiagen DNeasy Blood Extraction Kit. The library relied on the immunoSEQ multiplex PCR assay. A mixture of 60 forward primers for TCR Vbeta segments and 13 reverse primers for TCR Jbeta segments was used in the multiplex PCR. A multiplex PCR assay on genomic DNA amplified the CDR3 region of rearranged TCR beta genes. Amplified TCR beta libraries were sequenced as 87-base-pair reads on the Illumina HiSeq System. The authors' analysis ran thus. A later analysis counted tens of millions of unique TCR beta chains across the 666 repertoires, and approximately 11 million of these chains were shared by at least two donors. A nearest-neighbor algorithm error-corrected the raw reads and collapsed the reads into unique sequences, merging closely related sequences to remove PCR and sequencing errors. Alignment of CDR3 sequences to IMGT reference sequences was used to assign V, D and J gene segments. For a sequence to be retained, at least a six-nucleotide match to both a V gene segment and a J gene segment was required. Rearrangements were called productive when the CDR3 lacked stop codons and stayed in frame with V and J; all others were non-productive. CDR3 was defined according to IMGT convention as the region running from the second conserved V-encoded cysteine to the conserved J-encoded phenylalanine. The earlier analysis of about 500 of the donors excluded sequences that lacked an unambiguous match to a single V gene segment. In an earlier analysis of 587 of the donors, a V segment was called functional when productive rearrangements were above 56.7%, and segregating when the standard deviation between donors exceeded 5%. To diagnose cytomegalovirus status from the catalog of TCR beta chain sequences, a statistical classification framework was built. In a later analysis, V and J genes were assigned by comparing TCR nucleotide sequences against IMGT/GENE-DB human TR gene sequences. In a later analysis, CDR3 sequences and most-parsimonious VDJ recombination scenarios were assigned using the TCRdist pipeline. In a later analysis, each TCR beta chain was defined by its CDR3 amino acid sequence together with its V-gene family, and reads without a unique V-gene family were excluded. In a later analysis, 450 to 600 highly shared, low-generation-probability nucleotide sequences were removed to address suspected cross-contamination and a sequencing artifact. In a later analysis, a clonal expansion index was calculated for each public chain from normalized within-repertoire ranks of inferred template counts. Generation probabilities in a later analysis came from a VDJ recombination model fitted to out-of-frame rearrangements, and those results were checked against IGoR. In a later analysis, TCR-TCR, TCR-HLA and TCR-CMV co-occurrence was scored with hypergeometric tests, and a repertoire-size bias correction was applied to TCR pairs. In a later analysis, false discovery rates were estimated by permuting HLA or CMV assignments 20 times. In a later analysis, co-occurring TCRs were grouped using DBSCAN, with TCRdist sequence similarity added in when clustering inside HLA-allele-positive subsets. Co-occurrence clustering excluded repertoires with fewer than 30,000 or more than 120,000 public chains, plus five with anomalous nucleotide sharing. In its TCRdb copy, this immuneACCESS table keeps in-frame sequences only and misses some clones. Where compared with another copy, unresolved V genes explain less than half of these, and the others have no known cause. V and J calls and clone size come straight from that table; D and trimming were deduced from the DNA. This sample has about 120,000 clones in its table, and roughly 80% of those were observed once. The ten largest make up approximately 11% of the sample.

This clonotype was sampled from a man aged 25-45 years in good health and CMV-seropositive. The chain is assembled from TRBV28 and TRBJ2-7, with the D gene too uncertain to name. The sample was PBMCs. Here the CDR3 is given as CASSLWWQSYEQYF. The bases are TGTGCCAGCAGTTTATGGTGGCAGTCCTACGAGCAGTACTTC. The entire variable domain, with the stretches around the CDR3 drawn from the reference TRBV28 and TRBJ2-7 proteins, is DVKVTQSSRYLVKRTGEKVFLECVQDMDHENMFWYRQDPGLGLRLIYFSYDVKMKEKGDIPEGYSVSREKKERFSLILESASTNQTSMYLCASSLWWQSYEQYFGPGTRLTVT.